The entry that follows covers one T cell receptor beta chain sequence. Its antigen is still unknown. There are no base qualities to consult, and no much larger clone falls within one base. The CDR3 covers 19 residues, taking in both the cysteine and the phenylalanine. Only the CDR3 part of the read is kept: 57 bases, read in frame from the first base. CDR1 and CDR2 (MGHRA, YSYEKL) derive from the germline V gene. Trimming removed 0 bases from V and 0 bases from J; the gene matches leave 13 bases unexplained. The immunoSEQ Assay, a bias-controlled multiplex PCR, was used to amplify TCRbeta CDR3 regions from genomic DNA. The paper's processing steps were these. Nucleated cell counts per sample were estimated from amplification of reference gene primers within the assay. To quantify the absolute abundance of each unique TCRbeta CDR3 rearrangement, sequence reads were collapsed and filtered. For each sample, productive Simpson clonality was calculated as the square root of Simpson's diversity index over productive rearrangements. TCRdb provides this immuneACCESS table in a form limited to in-frame rearrangements. Some clones are lacking; in checked studies, under half of them reflect an unresolved V gene, and why the rest are absent is not known. V, J and clone size are taken as reported in that table, and D and trimming were inferred from the DNA itself. The sample table contains 85,000 to 130,000 clones; only one count was recorded for roughly 91% of them. The top ten constitute 4.5% to 5.5% of the sample.

The collaborating institutions used their own protocols to collect whole blood in K2EDTA tubes. For TCRbeta analysis, collaborators shipped samples in one of three forms: frozen whole blood, isolated PBMCs, or DNA extracted from either of those sample types. This sample is part of a study of blood T cell repertoires in COVID-19 (dated by TCRdb to about 2020). Background for the entire study: Collaborator samples came from the United States, Italy and Spain and covered acute and convalescent phases of COVID-19. Samples were obtained from the ongoing ImmuneRACE study (first 160 participants) and from 1,000 to 1,500 subjects provided by 6 global collaborators. Deeply sampled blood TCRbeta repertoires from subjects exposed to, actively infected with, or recovered from COVID-19 were included in the dataset. The sample metadata nearly always contained a de-identified subject ID, COVID-19 status, age in years and sex. The material from the prospective study consisted of cDNA or gDNA derived from T cells, B-cell-depleted T cells, or PBMCs. The repertoires were released in a freely available public database intended as a resource for research on the immune response to SARS-CoV-2. Where HLA class I and class II types were available, the types were taken from metadata supplied by the sample provider, not from assay-based typing. Overall study outcomes, separate from this receptor: The amount of clinical and demographic metadata varied by source and participant and was provided uncurated.

Sequencing was done on a sample of peripheral blood. The chain uses TRBV4-1 and TRBJ1-2; TRBD1 agrees with 7 junctional bases. The clonotype comes from a human donor in a cohort sampled during active COVID-19. In nucleotides, the sequence is TGCGCCAGCAGCCAAGATCCCACCGGGACAGCCAAGACTAACTATGGCTACACCTTC. Its protein product is CASSQDPTGTAKTNYGYTF.